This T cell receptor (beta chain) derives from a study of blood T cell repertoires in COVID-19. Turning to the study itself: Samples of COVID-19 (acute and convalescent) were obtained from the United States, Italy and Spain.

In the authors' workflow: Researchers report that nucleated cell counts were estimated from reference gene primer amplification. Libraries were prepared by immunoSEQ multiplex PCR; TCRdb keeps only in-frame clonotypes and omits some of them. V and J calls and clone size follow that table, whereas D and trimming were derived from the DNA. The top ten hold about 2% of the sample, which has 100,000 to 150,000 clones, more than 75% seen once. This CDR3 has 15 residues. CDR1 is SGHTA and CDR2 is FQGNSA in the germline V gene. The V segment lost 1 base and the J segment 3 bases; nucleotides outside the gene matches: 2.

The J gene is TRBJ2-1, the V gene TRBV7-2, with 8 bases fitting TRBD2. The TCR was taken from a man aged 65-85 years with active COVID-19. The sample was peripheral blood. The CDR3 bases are TGTGCCAGCAGCTTAGGAGCGGGAGACTACAATGAGCAGTTCTTC. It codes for CASSLGAGDYNEQFF.